The present T cell receptor (beta chain) was sequenced within a study of CD8 T cells in ankylosing spondylitis. Overall study results and limits: The authors reported significant enrichment of disease-linked clones in matched ankylosing spondylitis synovial fluid.

The authors made TCR beta libraries by quantitative 5'-RACE with molecular barcodes. Using its own MiXCR run on the 5' RACE reads, TCRdb lists one record per CDR3 protein. The sample yields about 140,000 distinct CDR3 sequences, about 8% seen once. Germline V CDR1 and CDR2: ENHRY, SYGVKD. V was trimmed by 0 bases and J by 1 base, leaving 3 bases between them. The CDR3 extends over 13 amino acids. This clonotype showed up many times. Its antigen is unidentified. The clonotype was recovered from a male donor with ankylosing spondylitis. The sample was synovial fluid, either unsorted or a sorted T cell fraction (not recorded which). The V and J genes are TRBV10-3 and TRBJ1-2; no definite D call. CDR3 residues: CAISESGNYGYTF. For the CDR3, the DNA is TGTGCCATCAGTGAGTCTGGTAACTATGGCTACACCTTC.